This is a list of T cell receptor beta chains from one sample in a study of T-cell memory formation after mild COVID-19. TCRdb called the 5' RACE reads again in MiXCR, with one record for every CDR3 protein. The sample carries hundreds of thousands of distinct CDR3 sequences, 20% to 25% recorded once. Sequenced sample: PBMCs or a T cell subset sorted from them (not recorded which). Every receptor here comes from a man in his late teens or twenties who had mild COVID-19 (a few samples of this study predate the infection). Cell type and time point are not known. Both conserved end residues are part of each CDR3. A D gene is named only where the DNA matches it firmly. Clone size is given for some rows only: seen once, a few or many times, or a class if the clone is expanded.

v_call: TRBV27
clone_size: few
cdr3_length: 14
j_call: TRBJ1-6
d_call: TRBD1
cdr3_nt: TGTGCCAGCAGGACGGGACAGGGGCATCGCCCCCTCCACTTT
cdr3_aa: CASRTGQGHRPLHF

v_call: TRBV28
clone_size: few
cdr3_length: 16
j_call: TRBJ2-1
d_call: NA
cdr3_nt: TGTGCCAGCAGTTCCGGACCGGGGAGCTCCTACAATGAGCAGTTCTTC
cdr3_aa: CASSSGPGSSYNEQFF

v_call: TRBV5-1
clone_size: NA
cdr3_length: 15
j_call: TRBJ2-5
d_call: TRBD2
cdr3_nt: TGCGCCAGCGGCGATCGTAGCGGGCCTCAAGAGACCCAGTACTTC
cdr3_aa: CASGDRSGPQETQYF

v_call: TRBV6-2/TRBV6-3
clone_size: NA
cdr3_length: 14
j_call: TRBJ1-2
d_call: TRBD1
cdr3_nt: TGTGCCAGCAGTGAGACAGGGCCGAACTATGGCTACACCTTC
cdr3_aa: CASSETGPNYGYTF

v_call: TRBV6-2/TRBV6-3
clone_size: few
cdr3_length: 16
j_call: TRBJ2-4
d_call: TRBD2
cdr3_nt: TGTGCCAGCAGGTCTAGCGGGGGAGTAGCCAAAAACATTCAGTACTTC
cdr3_aa: CASRSSGGVAKNIQYF

v_call: TRBV12-3/TRBV12-4
clone_size: many
cdr3_length: 13
j_call: TRBJ2-5
d_call: NA
cdr3_nt: TGTGCCAGCAGTTTCGTGCCCGAAGAGACCCAGTACTTC
cdr3_aa: CASSFVPEETQYF

v_call: TRBV7-8
clone_size: NA
cdr3_length: 16
j_call: TRBJ1-5
d_call: NA
cdr3_nt: TGTGCCAGCAGCCCTGAACGACGACAGCGCAATCAGCCCCAGCATTTT
cdr3_aa: CASSPERRQRNQPQHF

v_call: TRBV12-3/TRBV12-4
clone_size: NA
cdr3_length: 15
j_call: TRBJ1-2
d_call: TRBD1
cdr3_nt: TGTGCCAGCAGTCCCGGGACAGGTGGAATTTTTGGCTACACCTTC
cdr3_aa: CASSPGTGGIFGYTF

v_call: TRBV7-2
clone_size: NA
cdr3_length: 16
j_call: TRBJ1-5
d_call: NA
cdr3_nt: TGTGCCAGCAGCTTAGGGGGGGCTCGAGTTGATCAGCCCCAGCATTTT
cdr3_aa: CASSLGGARVDQPQHF

v_call: TRBV7-9
clone_size: many
cdr3_length: 12
j_call: TRBJ2-3
d_call: TRBD2
cdr3_nt: TGTGCCAGCAGCTTACTAGCGGGGGTGCAGTATTTT
cdr3_aa: CASSLLAGVQYF

v_call: TRBV5-1
clone_size: few
cdr3_length: 18
j_call: TRBJ1-2
d_call: TRBD1
cdr3_nt: TGCGCCAGCAGCCAACTACAGGACAGGGGGCGATTGGACTATGGCTACACCTTC
cdr3_aa: CASSQLQDRGRLDYGYTF

v_call: TRBV6-6
clone_size: NA
cdr3_length: 12
j_call: TRBJ1-1
d_call: TRBD1
cdr3_nt: TGTGCCAGTACAGGGGGCCTGACTGAAGCTTTCTTT
cdr3_aa: CASTGGLTEAFF

v_call: TRBV6-5
clone_size: few
cdr3_length: 13
j_call: TRBJ2-1
d_call: TRBD1
cdr3_nt: TGTGCCAGTCAGAGGGGACAGTGGAATGAGCAGTTCTTC
cdr3_aa: CASQRGQWNEQFF

v_call: TRBV6-6
clone_size: few
cdr3_length: 12
j_call: TRBJ2-7
d_call: TRBD1
cdr3_nt: TGTGCCAGCCAGGGGGTAAACTACGAGCAGTACTTC
cdr3_aa: CASQGVNYEQYF

v_call: TRBV9
clone_size: NA
cdr3_length: 15
j_call: TRBJ2-1
d_call: TRBD2
cdr3_nt: TGTGCCAGCAGCGTAGGTCTAGCGGTGAGAAATGAGCAGTTCTTC
cdr3_aa: CASSVGLAVRNEQFF

v_call: TRBV4-2
clone_size: few
cdr3_length: 18
j_call: TRBJ2-5
d_call: TRBD1
cdr3_nt: TGTGCCAGCAGCCAAGCGGTGTCGGGACAGGGGGCTTGGGAGACCCAGTACTTC
cdr3_aa: CASSQAVSGQGAWETQYF

v_call: TRBV4-3
clone_size: few
cdr3_length: 13
j_call: TRBJ1-1
d_call: NA
cdr3_nt: TGTGCCAGCAGCCAGGATACAGGTATTGAAGCTTTCTTT
cdr3_aa: CASSQDTGIEAFF

v_call: TRBV12-3/TRBV12-4
clone_size: NA
cdr3_length: 14
j_call: TRBJ1-1
d_call: TRBD1
cdr3_nt: TGTGCCAGCAGGTCCGGGACAGGGATAACTGAAGCTTTCTTT
cdr3_aa: CASRSGTGITEAFF

v_call: TRBV29-1
clone_size: NA
cdr3_length: 15
j_call: TRBJ1-1
d_call: TRBD1
cdr3_nt: TGCAGCACTTGGGGGACAGGGACCAAGAACACTGAAGCTTTCTTT
cdr3_aa: CSTWGTGTKNTEAFF

v_call: TRBV7-9
clone_size: NA
cdr3_length: 15
j_call: TRBJ1-2
d_call: NA
cdr3_nt: TGTGCCAGCAGCTTAGCCCCAGCAACTAACTATGGCTACACCTTC
cdr3_aa: CASSLAPATNYGYTF

v_call: TRBV29-1
clone_size: NA
cdr3_length: 12
j_call: TRBJ2-7
d_call: NA
cdr3_nt: TGCAGCGTTGAATGGACCAGCGGCGAGCAGTACTTC
cdr3_aa: CSVEWTSGEQYF

v_call: TRBV20-1
clone_size: few
cdr3_length: 15
j_call: TRBJ1-6
d_call: NA
cdr3_nt: TGCAGTGCTAGAGGGCCGAACCCCCAAAATTCACCCCTCCACTTT
cdr3_aa: CSARGPNPQNSPLHF

v_call: TRBV5-1
clone_size: NA
cdr3_length: 15
j_call: TRBJ2-7
d_call: TRBD1
cdr3_nt: TGCGCCAGCAGCCTCATGGGACAGGGGGCGGAAGAGCAGTACTTC
cdr3_aa: CASSLMGQGAEEQYF